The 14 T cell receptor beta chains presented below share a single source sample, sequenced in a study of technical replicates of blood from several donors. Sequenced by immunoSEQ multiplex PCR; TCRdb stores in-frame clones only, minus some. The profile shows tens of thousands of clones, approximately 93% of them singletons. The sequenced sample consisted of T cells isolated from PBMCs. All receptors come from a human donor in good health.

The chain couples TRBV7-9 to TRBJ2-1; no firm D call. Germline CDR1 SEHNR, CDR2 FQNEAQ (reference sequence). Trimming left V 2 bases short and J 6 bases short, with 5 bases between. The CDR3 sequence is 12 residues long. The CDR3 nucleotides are TGTGCCAGCAGCTTATGGAGCAATGAGCAGTTCTTC. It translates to CASSLWSNEQFF.

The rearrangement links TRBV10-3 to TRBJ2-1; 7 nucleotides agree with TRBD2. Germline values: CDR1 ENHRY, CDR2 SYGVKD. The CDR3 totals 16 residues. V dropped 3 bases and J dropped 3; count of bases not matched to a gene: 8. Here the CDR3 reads CAISDPRAGVYNEQFF. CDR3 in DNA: TGTGCCATCAGTGACCCCCGGGCGGGAGTCTACAATGAGCAGTTCTTC.

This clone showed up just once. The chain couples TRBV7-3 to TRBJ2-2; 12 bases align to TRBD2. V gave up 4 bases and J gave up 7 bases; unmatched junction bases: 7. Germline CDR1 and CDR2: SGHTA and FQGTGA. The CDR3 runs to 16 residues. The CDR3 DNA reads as TGTGCCAGCAGCTACCTTACTAGCGGGAGGAACGGGGAGCTGTTTTTT. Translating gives CASSYLTSGRNGELFF. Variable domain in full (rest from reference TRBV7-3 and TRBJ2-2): GAGVSQTPSNKVTEKGKYVELRCDPISGHTALYWYRQSLGQGPEFLIYFQGTGAADDSGLPNDRFFAVRPEGSVSTLKIQRTERGDSAVYLCASSYLTSGRNGELFFGEGSRLTVL.

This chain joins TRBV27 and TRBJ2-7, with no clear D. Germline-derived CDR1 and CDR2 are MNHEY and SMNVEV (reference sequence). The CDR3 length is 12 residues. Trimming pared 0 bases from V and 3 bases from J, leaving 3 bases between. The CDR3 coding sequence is TGTGCCAGCAGTTTATCCGGCTACGAGCAGTACTTC. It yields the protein CASSLSGYEQYF.

The CDR3 region is CASSQAREVTEAFF. The CDR3 DNA reads as TGTGCCAGCAGCCAAGCTAGGGAGGTTACTGAAGCTTTCTTT. The V call is TRBV14, the J call TRBJ1-1; D call uncertain. Between the trimmed V and J ends, which lost 1 base and 5 bases, there was a span of 11 bases. CDR3 length equals 14 residues. Germline CDR1 and CDR2: SGHDN and FVKESK.

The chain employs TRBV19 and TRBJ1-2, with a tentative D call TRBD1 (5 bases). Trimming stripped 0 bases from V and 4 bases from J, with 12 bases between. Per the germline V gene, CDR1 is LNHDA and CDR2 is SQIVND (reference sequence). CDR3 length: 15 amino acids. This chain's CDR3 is CASSIDGGTVYGYTF. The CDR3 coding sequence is TGTGCCAGTAGTATAGATGGCGGGACCGTCTATGGCTACACCTTC.

CDR3 loop: CASSLGLPYEQYF. Here the CDR3 DNA reads TGTGCCAGCAGCCTTGGACTTCCCTACGAGCAGTACTTC. This chain joins TRBV27 and TRBJ2-7; weak D call: TRBD2 (5 bases). CDR3 length: 13 residues. Between the trimmed V and J ends, which lost 6 bases and 2 bases, there was a span of 11 bases. Germline V gene lookup returns CDR1 MNHEY and CDR2 SMNVEV (reference sequence).

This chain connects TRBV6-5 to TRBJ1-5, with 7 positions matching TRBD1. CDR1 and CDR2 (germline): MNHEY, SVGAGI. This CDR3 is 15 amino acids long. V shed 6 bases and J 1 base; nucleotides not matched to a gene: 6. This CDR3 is CASSPGGSSNQPQHF. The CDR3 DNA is TGTGCCAGCAGCCCAGGGGGTTCGAGCAATCAGCCCCAGCATTTT.

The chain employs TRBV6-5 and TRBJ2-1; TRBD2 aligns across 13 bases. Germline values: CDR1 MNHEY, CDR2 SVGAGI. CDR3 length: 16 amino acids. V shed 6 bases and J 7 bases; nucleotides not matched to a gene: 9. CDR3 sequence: CASSYLGLAGVNEQFF. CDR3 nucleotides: TGTGCCAGCAGCTACCTAGGACTAGCGGGAGTGAATGAGCAGTTCTTC.

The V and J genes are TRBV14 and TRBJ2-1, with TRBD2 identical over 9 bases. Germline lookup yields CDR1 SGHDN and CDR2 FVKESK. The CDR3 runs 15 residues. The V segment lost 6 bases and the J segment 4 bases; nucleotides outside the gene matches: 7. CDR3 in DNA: TGTGCCAGCAGGATTAGCGGGAGAGGGTACAATGAGCAGTTCTTC. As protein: CASRISGRGYNEQFF.

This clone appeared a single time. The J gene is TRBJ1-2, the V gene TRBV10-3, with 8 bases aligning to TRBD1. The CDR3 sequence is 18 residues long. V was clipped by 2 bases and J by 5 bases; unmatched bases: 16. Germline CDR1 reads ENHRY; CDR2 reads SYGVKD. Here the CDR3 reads CAISEPSHSDRGGYGYTF. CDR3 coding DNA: TGTGCCATCAGTGAGCCCTCCCACTCCGACAGGGGAGGTTATGGCTACACCTTC.

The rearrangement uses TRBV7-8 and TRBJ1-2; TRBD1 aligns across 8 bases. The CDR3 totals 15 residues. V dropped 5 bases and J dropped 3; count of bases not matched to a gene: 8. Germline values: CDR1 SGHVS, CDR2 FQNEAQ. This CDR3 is CASSLHDRGDYGYTF. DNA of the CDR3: TGTGCCAGCAGCCTACACGACAGGGGTGACTATGGCTACACCTTC.

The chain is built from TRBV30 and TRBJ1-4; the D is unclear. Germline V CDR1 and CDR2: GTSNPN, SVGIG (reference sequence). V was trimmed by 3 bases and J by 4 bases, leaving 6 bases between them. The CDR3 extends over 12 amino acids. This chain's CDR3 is CAWRTGNEKLFF. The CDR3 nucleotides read TGTGCCTGGAGGACGGGTAATGAAAAACTGTTTTTT.

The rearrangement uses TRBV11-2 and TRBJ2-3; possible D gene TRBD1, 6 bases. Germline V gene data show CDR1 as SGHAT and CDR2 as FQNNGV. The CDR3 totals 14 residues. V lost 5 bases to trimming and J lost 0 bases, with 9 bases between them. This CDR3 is CASSLRGSTDTQYF. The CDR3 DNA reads TGTGCCAGCAGCCTAAGGGGGAGCACAGATACGCAGTATTTT.